This T cell receptor beta chain was recovered during a study of T cell changes during pregnancy in multiple sclerosis. Produced via immunoSEQ multiplex PCR; TCRdb's table is partial and in-frame only. The repertoire includes about 24,000 clones, about nine tenths of them detected once, and more than 8% sits in the top ten. Material: CD8+ T cells from peripheral blood mononuclear cells, obtained in the third trimester of pregnancy. This clonotype was obtained from a female donor in good health, enrolled as a control in a pregnancy study.

CDR3 sequence reads: CASRDGLAGAGGELFF. The CDR3 coding sequence is TGTGCCAGCAGGGACGGACTAGCGGGCGCGGGCGGGGAGCTGTTTTTT. The chain joins TRBV7-9 to TRBJ2-2, with TRBD2 matching 11 bases. Germline trimming cut 6 bases from V and 7 bases from J; bases unmatched to any gene: 10. Germline CDR1 reads SEHNR; CDR2 reads FQNEAQ (reference sequence). This CDR3 comprises 16 residues. The full variable domain, completed using reference TRBV7-9 and TRBJ2-2, is DTGVSQNPRHKITKRGQNVTFRCDPISEHNRLYWYRQTLGQGPEFLTYFQNEAQLEKSRLLSDRFSAERPKGSFSTLEIQRTEQGDSAMYLCASRDGLAGAGGELFFGEGSRLTVL.